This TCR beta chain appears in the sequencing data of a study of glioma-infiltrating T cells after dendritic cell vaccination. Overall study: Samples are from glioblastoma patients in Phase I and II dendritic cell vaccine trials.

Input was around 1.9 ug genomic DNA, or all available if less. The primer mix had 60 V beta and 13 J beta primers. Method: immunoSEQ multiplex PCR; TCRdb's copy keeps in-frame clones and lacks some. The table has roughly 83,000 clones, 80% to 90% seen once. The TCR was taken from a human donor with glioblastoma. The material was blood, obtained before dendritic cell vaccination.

The CDR3 DNA follows: TGTGCCAGTAGTAGGCTAACGGGAGTTCAGGTCTACGAGCAGTACTTC. Translated, it gives CASSRLTGVQVYEQYF. The V and J genes are TRBV19 and TRBJ2-7, with D perhaps matching TRBD2 (6 bases). This CDR3 spans 16 amino acids. Germline V lookup: CDR1 LNHDA, CDR2 SQIVND (reference sequence). Trimming took off 4 bases at V and 3 bases at J, with 19 bases between the two ends. The full variable domain, its missing parts supplied by reference TRBV19 and TRBJ2-7, is DGGITQSPKYLFRKEGQNVTLSCEQNLNHDAMYWYRQDPGQGLRLIYYSQIVNDFQKGDIAEGYSVSREKKESFPLTVTSAQKNPTAFYLCASSRLTGVQVYEQYFGPGTRLTVT.